Below are 19 T cell receptor beta chains sequenced from a single sample in a study of shared clonotypes between healthy human individuals. Profiling relied on immunoSEQ multiplex PCR, and the TCRdb table lists in-frame clones only, not all of them. The sample shows about 510,000 clones, almost 97% of them seen only once. What was sequenced was naive CD4+ T cells sorted from blood. Subset in this sample: CD45RA+ positively selected. Receptors originate from a woman aged 25-40 years in good health.

The chain links TRBV4-1 to TRBJ2-3; D call uncertain. The CDR3 extends over 13 amino acids. Trimming pared 3 bases from V and 11 bases from J, leaving 15 bases between. Germline assignment: CDR1 MGHRA and CDR2 YSYEKL. CDR3 DNA: TGCGCCAGCAGCCAGACTCTCCTATTGGGGCAGTATTTT. Amino acid sequence: CASSQTLLLGQYF.

V is TRBV5-5 and J is TRBJ2-3; D not certain. This CDR3 comprises 12 residues. Trimming removed 2 bases from V and 5 bases from J, with 6 bases in between. Germline V gene data show CDR1 as SGHKS and CDR2 as YYEKEE (reference sequence). CDR3 DNA sequence: TGTGCCAGCAGCTTCCTTGGAGATACGCAGTATTTT. Amino acids: CASSFLGDTQYF.

The chain has TRBV7-6 and TRBJ2-7; D might be TRBD2 (5 bases). Germline V CDR1 and CDR2: SGHVS, FNYEAQ. The CDR3 has 12 residues. V lost 6 bases to trimming and J lost 3 bases, with 9 bases between them. In DNA, the CDR3 is TGTGCCAGCAGTCCGGGATTCTACGAGCAGTACTTC. It yields the protein CASSPGFYEQYF.

The chain combines TRBV5-1 with TRBJ1-3; 7 nucleotides agree with TRBD1. CDR1 SGHRS and CDR2 YFSETQ come from the germline V gene. J lost 5 bases, V lost 0 bases, and 5 bases had no gene match. CDR3 length: 15 residues. This CDR3 reads CASSLAQGVRNTIYF. The CDR3 DNA follows: TGCGCCAGCAGCTTGGCCCAGGGGGTCAGAAACACCATATATTTT.

In its sample, this clone was seen once. This chain connects TRBV6-1 to TRBJ2-7; D might be TRBD1 (5 bases). Trimming shortened V by 10 bases and J by 2 bases, and 15 bases separated the two germline ends. This CDR3 region has 13 residues. CDR1 is MNHNS, CDR2 SASEGT, per germline. This CDR3 is CATKVTGPYEQYF. Here the CDR3 DNA reads TGTGCCACAAAAGTCACAGGCCCCTACGAGCAGTACTTC.

The chain couples TRBV28 to TRBJ2-7; D is undetermined. This CDR3 region has 11 residues. V lost 5 bases and J lost 4, with 6 bases in between. The V gene's germline CDR1 is MDHEN and CDR2 SYDVKM. The CDR3 protein is CASSQRYEQYF. CDR3 sequence (DNA): TGTGCCAGCAGTCAAAGATACGAGCAGTACTTC.

V is TRBV2 and J is TRBJ2-5; 14 bases match TRBD2. Germline lookup yields CDR1 SNHLY and CDR2 FYNNEI. The CDR3 consists of 14 residues. The V gene end was trimmed by 6 bases and the J gene end by 5 bases; junction bases not matched to a gene: 2. The CDR3 here is CASRRTSGRETQYF. The CDR3 region has the DNA TGTGCCAGCAGGCGGACTAGCGGGAGGGAGACCCAGTACTTC.

The chain has TRBV28 and TRBJ1-2; maybe TRBD1 (5 bases). Germline CDR1 is MDHEN and CDR2 is SYDVKM. Trimming removed 4 bases at V and 4 bases at J, with 19 bases between. The length of the CDR3 is 16 residues. The CDR3 reads CASSSPQGLGSYGYTF. The CDR3 DNA sequence: TGTGCCAGCAGTTCACCCCAGGGATTAGGGAGCTATGGCTACACCTTC.

The chain uses TRBV7-3 and TRBJ2-2, with a weak D call TRBD2 (6 bases). The germline CDR1 and CDR2 sequences are SGHTA and FQGTGA. The CDR3 has 16 residues. Trimming shortened V by 5 bases and J by 2 bases, and 15 bases separated the two germline ends. The DNA for the CDR3 is TGTGCCAGCAGCCGCCGTAGTGGACTAAACACCGGGGAGCTGTTTTTT. This codes for CASSRRSGLNTGELFF.

The genes are TRBV18 and TRBJ2-1; weak D call: TRBD2 (5 bases). CDR1 KGHSH and CDR2 LQKENI come from the germline V gene. The CDR3 runs 14 residues. The V and J ends lost 6 bases and 0 bases respectively, with 9 bases between them. The CDR3: CASSQGSSYNEQFF. The CDR3 bases are TGTGCCAGCTCTCAAGGGAGCTCCTACAATGAGCAGTTCTTC. Based on the CDR3 plus reference TRBV18 and TRBJ2-1, the full variable domain is NAGVMQNPRHLVRRRGQEARLRCSPMKGHSHVYWYRQLPEEGLKFMVYLQKENIIDESGMPKERFSAEFPKEGPSILRIQQVVRGDSAAYFCASSQGSSYNEQFFGPGTRLTVL.

This sequence joins TRBV13 and TRBJ2-7, with 12 bases that match TRBD2. The CDR3 contains 15 residues. Germline CDR1 is PRHDT and CDR2 is FYEKMQ (reference sequence). J gave up 3 bases and V 5 bases, and 5 bases lay outside the gene matches. CDR3: CASSRRTSGNYEQYF. The CDR3 DNA sequence: TGTGCCAGCAGCCGAAGGACTAGCGGGAACTACGAGCAGTACTTC. The full variable domain, its missing parts supplied by reference TRBV13 and TRBJ2-7, is AAGVIQSPRHLIKEKRETATLKCYPIPRHDTVYWYQQGPGQDPQFLISFYEKMQSDKGSIPDRFSAQQFSDYHSELNMSSLELGDSALYFCASSRRTSGNYEQYFGPGTRLTVT.

The rearrangement links TRBV5-4 to TRBJ1-3; 8 bases agree with TRBD1. The germline CDR1 and CDR2 sequences are SGHNT and YYREEE (reference sequence). The J segment lost 3 bases and the V segment lost 0 bases, leaving 5 bases of the junction unmatched. The CDR3 covers 16 residues. CDR3 in amino acids: CASSLETGAGGNTIYF. For the CDR3, the DNA is TGTGCCAGCAGCTTGGAGACAGGGGCAGGTGGAAACACCATATATTTT.

The rearrangement joins TRBV15 to TRBJ2-6; no clear D gene. V lost 6 bases to trimming and J lost 0 bases, with 18 bases between them. CDR1 is LNHNV and CDR2 is YYDKDF in the germline V gene (reference sequence). The length of the CDR3 is 18 residues. As DNA, the CDR3 is TGTGCCACCAGAATATCGGGTGGGGTTTACTCTGGGGCCAACGTCCTGACTTTC. Translating gives CATRISGGVYSGANVLTF.

This clone is a singleton in its sample. The V call is TRBV2, the J call TRBJ1-3; maybe TRBD1 (5 bases). Trimming pared 3 bases from V and 2 bases from J, leaving 8 bases between. Germline-derived CDR1 and CDR2 are SNHLY and FYNNEI. This CDR3 has 14 residues. CDR3 nucleotide sequence: TGTGCCAGCAGTGATATGGGGGCTGGAAACACCATATATTTT. It yields the protein CASSDMGAGNTIYF. The full variable domain, its missing parts supplied by reference TRBV2 and TRBJ1-3, is EPEVTQTPSHQVTQMGQEVILRCVPISNHLYFYWYRQILGQKVEFLVSFYNNEISEKSEIFDDQFSVERPDGSNFTLKIRSTKLEDSAMYFCASSDMGAGNTIYFGEGSWLTVV.

This chain links TRBV19 with TRBJ2-1; TRBD2 matches at 8 bases. V dropped 5 bases and J dropped 5; count of bases not matched to a gene: 11. Germline lookup yields CDR1 LNHDA and CDR2 SQIVND (reference sequence). The CDR3 totals 16 residues. In nucleotides, the CDR3 is TGTGCCAGTAGTCGCCTAAGCGGGAGAGGGAACAATGAGCAGTTCTTC. Translating gives CASSRLSGRGNNEQFF.

The CDR3 DNA reads as TGCGCCAGCAGAGGGAGGACGGGCCCGAACGATGAGCAGTTCTTC. This sequence encodes CASRGRTGPNDEQFF. This chain uses TRBV5-1 with TRBJ2-1, with D tentatively TRBD2 (6 bases). Germline CDR1 is SGHRS and CDR2 is YFSETQ. The CDR3 is 15 amino acids. V dropped 5 bases and J dropped 8 bases, with 20 bases sitting between them.

This chain uses TRBV7-9 with TRBJ2-7; 13 bases align to TRBD2. This CDR3 has 15 amino acids. Per germline, CDR1 SEHNR and CDR2 FQNEAQ (reference sequence). Germline trimming cut 2 bases from V and 5 bases from J; bases unmatched to any gene: 3. This CDR3 is CASSLTSGRAHEQYF. The CDR3 bases are TGTGCCAGCAGCTTAACTAGCGGGAGGGCCCACGAGCAGTACTTC.

The rearrangement links TRBV4-1 to TRBJ2-3, with D perhaps TRBD2 (6 bases). This CDR3 region has 13 residues. V was cut by 5 bases and J by 6 bases, with 12 bases left in between. Per germline, CDR1 MGHRA and CDR2 YSYEKL. In nucleotides, the CDR3 is TGCGCCAGCAGCGCCTGGACTATTGATACGCAGTATTTT. As protein: CASSAWTIDTQYF.

This chain links TRBV10-3 with TRBJ1-5; no firm D call. The CDR3 loop spans 14 amino acids. CDR1 ENHRY and CDR2 SYGVKD come from the germline V gene. The V gene lost 4 bases and the J gene lost 1 base, with 8 bases spanning the gap. The CDR3 region has the DNA TGTGCCATCAGTGGCGACGGAAGCAATCAGCCCCAGCATTTT. Residues: CAISGDGSNQPQHF.